The clone carrying this T cell receptor beta chain appeared a single time. Original handling: Reference gene primer amplification yielded estimated nucleated cell counts. The repertoire was sequenced with immunoSEQ multiplex PCR; TCRdb's copy has only in-frame clones and lacks some. For V, J and clone size, that table is used; D and trimming come from the DNA. Of 200,000 to 300,000 clones listed, 75% to 90% are singletons. These data are taken from a study of blood T cell repertoires in COVID-19. At the level of the study: Acute-phase and convalescent COVID-19 samples originated in the United States, Italy and Spain. PBMCs, B-cell-depleted T cells, or T cells were the source of the cDNA or gDNA that made up the material.

V was shortened by 4 bases and J by 6 bases, with 12 bases between the two germline ends. The V gene's germline CDR1 is KGHDR and CDR2 SFDVKD. There are 14 residues in the CDR3. The V call is TRBV24-1, the J call TRBJ1-5; D perhaps matches TRBD1 (6 bases). Sequencing used peripheral blood. This receptor was taken from a man between 60 and 70 years old who had recovered from COVID-19. The CDR3 loop reads CATSDYRESQPQHF. The CDR3 bases are TGTGCCACCAGTGACTACAGGGAGAGTCAGCCCCAGCATTTT.